The 10 T cell receptor beta chains below come from one sample, sequenced in a study of T cell responses to AZD1222 COVID-19 vaccine. The method was immunoSEQ multiplex PCR; TCRdb's version includes in-frame clones alone and lacks a portion of them. The sample has approximately 180,000 clones; about 90% are singletons. The material sequenced was peripheral blood, taken on day 0 of AZD1222 vaccination. These receptors were obtained from an adult in good health.

This chain uses TRBV5-1 with TRBJ1-2; D not certain. Trimming shortened V by 2 bases and J by 6 bases, and 17 bases separated the two germline ends. The CDR3 loop spans 15 amino acids. The germline CDR1 and CDR2 sequences are SGHRS and YFSETQ. CDR3 region: CASSLVSGRADGYTF. CDR3 DNA sequence: TGCGCCAGCAGCTTAGTGTCCGGGAGGGCCGATGGCTACACCTTC.

The J gene is TRBJ1-2, the V gene TRBV5-1; perhaps TRBD1 as D (6 bases). The CDR3 length is 13 residues. Germline V CDR1 and CDR2: SGHRS, YFSETQ. V lost 1 base and J 6 bases, leaving 10 bases between the germline ends. CDR3 sequence (DNA): TGCGCCAGCAGCTTGCTACCAGGGGATGGCTACACCTTC. This translates into CASSLLPGDGYTF.

This rearrangement joins TRBV6-5 to TRBJ1-3; a weak D match, TRBD1 (5 bases). CDR1 is MNHEY, CDR2 SVGAGI, per germline. The CDR3 is 16 amino acids. Trimming left V 2 bases short and J 0 bases short, with 11 bases between. As DNA, the CDR3 is TGTGCCAGCAGTTACGGGGGTCGGTCCTCTGGAAACACCATATATTTT. It encodes CASSYGGRSSGNTIYF.

The V and J genes are TRBV2 and TRBJ1-5; a possible D gene is TRBD1 (5 bases). This CDR3 is built from 14 residues. Trimming took off 6 bases at V and 0 bases at J, with 9 bases between the two ends. The germline V gene has CDR1 SNHLY and CDR2 FYNNEI. The CDR3, as DNA: TGTGCCAGCAGGGACATCCATAGCAATCAGCCCCAGCATTTT. Amino acid sequence: CASRDIHSNQPQHF. Using reference TRBV2 and TRBJ1-5 for the parts outside the CDR3, the full variable domain is EPEVTQTPSHQVTQMGQEVILRCVPISNHLYFYWYRQILGQKVEFLVSFYNNEISEKSEIFDDQFSVERPDGSNFTLKIRSTKLEDSAMYFCASRDIHSNQPQHFGDGTRLSIL.

The J gene is TRBJ2-1, the V gene TRBV19; D tentatively fits TRBD1 or TRBD2 (6 bases each). CDR1 is LNHDA, CDR2 SQIVND, per germline (reference sequence). The CDR3 is 12 residues long. Trimming pared 7 bases from V and 11 bases from J, leaving 15 bases between. CDR3: CASKGPGAQQFF. The DNA for the CDR3 is TGTGCCAGTAAAGGTCCGGGGGCCCAGCAGTTCTTC.

The chain has TRBV30 and TRBJ2-3; maybe TRBD2 (6 bases). The CDR3 has 12 residues. V was shortened by 5 bases and J by 1 base, with 7 bases between the two germline ends. CDR1 is GTSNPN and CDR2 is SVGIG in the germline V gene (reference sequence). The CDR3 loop is CAWSGGTDTQYF. CDR3 nucleotide sequence: TGTGCCTGGTCGGGGGGCACAGATACGCAGTATTTT.

The chain uses TRBV2 and TRBJ1-6; TRBD1 matches 8 bases. The CDR3 length is 17 residues. V gave up 4 bases and J gave up 0 bases; unmatched junction bases: 5. Per the germline V gene, CDR1 is SNHLY and CDR2 is FYNNEI. The CDR3 region has the DNA TGTGCCAGCAGTGGCCGACAGGGGAGCTCCTATAATTCACCCCTCCACTTT. It yields the protein CASSGRQGSSYNSPLHF.

This rearrangement joins TRBV3-1 (or the pseudogene TRBV3-2) to TRBJ2-7; D is perhaps TRBD2 (5 bases). The V end was cut by 0 bases, the J end by 5 bases, with 17 bases between. Germline CDR1 reads LGHDT; CDR2 reads YNNKEL (reference sequence). The CDR3 spans 16 residues. CDR3 sequence reads: CASSQDFRRGRDEQYF. The CDR3 bases are TGTGCCAGCAGCCAAGATTTCCGCCGGGGTAGGGACGAGCAGTACTTC.

The chain couples TRBV5-1 to TRBJ1-3, with 7 positions matching TRBD1. Trimming at V came to 4 bases and at J to 2 bases, leaving 3 bases not matched to a gene. CDR1 and CDR2 from the germline V gene are SGHRS and YFSETQ. The CDR3 has 14 amino acids. The CDR3 region has the DNA TGCGCCAGCAGCCCTGGGACAGCTGGAAACACCATATATTTT. Amino acids: CASSPGTAGNTIYF.

On this clone itself: Other nucleotide sequences in the sample specify the same CDR3. The chain employs TRBV6-5 and TRBJ1-1, with D hard to call. CDR3 length: 12 amino acids. V was shortened by 2 bases and J by 3 bases, with 4 bases between the two germline ends. CDR1 is MNHEY and CDR2 is SVGAGI in the germline V gene. The CDR3 here is CASSYRDTEAFF. Written as DNA, the CDR3 is TGTGCCAGCAGTTACAGGGACACTGAAGCTTTCTTT.